This TCR beta chain was profiled in a study of T cell repertoires in cytomegalovirus infection. The study, taken as a whole, reports: HLA-C-restricted CMV clonotypes gave the most frequent clonotype in two of eight donors.

Each CDR3 protein gets one entry after TCRdb re-called the reads with MiXCR. The sample includes roughly 860,000 distinct CDR3 sequences, approximately 29% of them seen just once. From germline, CDR1 is WSHSY and CDR2 SAAADI. V lost 0 bases to trimming and J lost 4 bases; unmatched junction nucleotides: 3. This CDR3 is 15 amino acids long. This clonotype was counted between two and nine times. Its antigen remains unknown. This TCR came from a human donor in good health (CMV status not recorded). Some clones in this sample may be carry-over from other donors' samples. This chain joins TRBV10-2 and TRBJ2-1, with 7 bases aligning to TRBD2. The material was cultured CD8+ T cells from PBMCs, obtained from culture after CMV antigen stimulation. The CDR3 protein is CASSESGGGYNEQFF. For the CDR3, the DNA is TGCGCCAGCAGTGAGTCGGGCGGGGGATACAATGAGCAGTTCTTC.